This is a list of T cell receptor beta chains from one sample in a study of CD8 T cells in ankylosing spondylitis. TCRdb used MiXCR to reprocess the 5' RACE reads, holding one entry per CDR3 protein. The sample includes 200,000 to 250,000 distinct CDR3 sequences, about 11% of them seen just once. The sequenced sample was blood, either unsorted or a sorted T cell fraction (not recorded which). The receptors were gathered from a male donor with ankylosing spondylitis or in good health (not recorded which). Each CDR3 is given without its conserved first and last residue.

TRBJ1-3,TRBV21-1,ALLQGYLSGNTIY
TRBJ2-3,TRBV15,ATSRGTSGGIFDTQY
TRBJ2-2,TRBV9,ASGPSNTGELF
TRBJ2-2,TRBV2,ASSRGLANTGELF
TRBJ2-5,TRBV20-1,SARDRDRATETQY
TRBJ2-1,TRBV7-9,ASSMGGGGSQF
TRBJ2-3,TRBV20-1,SARPLRGRSADTQY
TRBJ2-3,TRBV5-1,ASSLGTQDTQY
TRBJ2-7,TRBV3-1,ASSSRGYEQY
TRBJ2-1,TRBV5-1,ASSLGGSGSNEQF
TRBJ1-4,TRBV6-5,ASGRGNEKLF
TRBJ2-3,TRBV20-1,SARLAGADTQY
TRBJ1-2,TRBV7-9,ASSPRTGYGYT
TRBJ2-7,TRBV7-2,ASSWRTGTYEQY
TRBJ1-2,TRBV25-1,ASRQGDYGYT
TRBJ1-1,TRBV7-2,ASSLDRWDTEAF
TRBJ2-1,TRBV7-2,ASSLVAMYNEQF
TRBJ2-3,TRBV5-5,ASSLEPADTQY
TRBJ2-1,TRBV18,ASSPLGQGVDEQF
TRBJ2-7,TRBV20-1,SAPAHGKHIYEQY
TRBJ2-7,TRBV7-2,ASSLTWDGSSYEQY
TRBJ1-6,TRBV5-1,ASRGASDSPLH
TRBJ2-5,TRBV18,ASSPLEGIQETQY
TRBJ1-3,TRBV30,AWRGTGPNTIY
TRBJ1-1,TRBV11-2,ASSLEGGRYTEAF